This T cell receptor beta chain was captured by sequencing in a study of blood T cell repertoires in COVID-19. In the original workflow: Using reference gene primer amplification, nucleated cell counts were estimated. Generated by immunoSEQ multiplex PCR, the TCRdb table keeps only in-frame clones and is missing some. Clone size and the V and J calls come from that table; the DNA yielded D and trimming. This sample has roughly 150,000 clones; about 89% occur once, and the top ten carry around 2.9%. Of note for this clone: The junction shows a germline mismatch at one end, possibly a read error.

The CDR3 spans 17 residues. The germline V gene encodes CDR1 SNHLY and CDR2 FYNNEI. What was sequenced was peripheral blood. The rearrangement uses TRBV2 and TRBJ1-2; 8 bases map to TRBD1. This receptor was obtained from a man aged 55 to 70 with acute or convalescent COVID-19. The CDR3 loop reads CASSEAPGTGYSYGHTF. In nucleotides, the CDR3 is TGTGCCAGCAGTGAAGCTCCCGGGACAGGCTATTCCTATGGCCACACCTTC.